These 26 T cell receptor beta chains came from one sample sequenced in a study of cytomegalovirus exposure and HLA in healthy donors. Researchers ran the PCR with 60 Vbeta and 13 Jbeta primers. Sequencing used immunoSEQ multiplex PCR; TCRdb keeps in-frame clones, though not all of them. Of 80,000 to 100,000 clones in the sample, 69% were seen once. The sample taken for sequencing was PBMCs. All receptors derive from a female donor in good health and CMV-seronegative.

The rearrangement joins TRBV15 to TRBJ1-1; the D is unclear. This CDR3 has 14 residues. Germline CDR1 reads LNHNV; CDR2 reads YYDKDF (reference sequence). The V gene lost 1 base and the J gene lost 0 bases, with 6 bases spanning the gap. Written as DNA, the CDR3 is TGTGCCACCAGCAGAGGACGGGTGAACACTGAAGCTTTCTTT. Amino acids: CATSRGRVNTEAFF.

The J gene is TRBJ2-2, the V gene TRBV7-9; D possibly corresponds to TRBD1 (6 bases). V lost 1 base and J lost 4, with 10 bases in between. This CDR3 has 15 amino acids. Germline CDR1 and CDR2: SEHNR and FQNEAQ (reference sequence). The CDR3 DNA follows: TGTGCCAGCAGCTTAGGGACAGCTGCCACCGGGGAGCTGTTTTTT. This encodes CASSLGTAATGELFF.

The V gene is TRBV5-8, the J gene TRBJ2-7; a weak D match, TRBD2 (5 bases). Germline V gives CDR1 SGHTS, CDR2 YDEGEE. The V and J ends lost 4 bases and 9 bases respectively, with 14 bases between them. CDR3 length equals 12 residues. CDR3 DNA sequence: TGTGCCAGCAGCGTGGGAGAGGCGACGCAGTACTTC. Its translation is CASSVGEATQYF.

This clone was seen a few times. This chain joins TRBV28 and TRBJ1-1; D is perhaps TRBD1 (6 bases). V was shortened by 5 bases and J by 5 bases, with 12 bases between the two germline ends. Germline loops: CDR1 MDHEN, CDR2 SYDVKM. The CDR3 contains 13 residues. The CDR3 DNA sequence: TGTGCCAGCAGTCTCTTGGGGGCGACTGAAGCTTTCTTT. Its protein product is CASSLLGATEAFF.

This clone was detected a few times. The V and J genes are TRBV6-1 and TRBJ1-2, with 7 nucleotides matching TRBD1. With 6 bases clipped from V and 8 bases from J, the junction kept 9 bases outside the gene matches. The CDR3 has 13 residues. Germline lookup yields CDR1 MNHNS and CDR2 SASEGT. In DNA form, the CDR3 reads TGTGCCAGCAGCCTAACAGGGGCAGGGGGCTACACCTTC. Amino acid sequence: CASSLTGAGGYTF.

This clone was found a few times. This chain connects TRBV4-1 to TRBJ1-5; tentative D call: TRBD1 (6 bases). The CDR3 sequence is 14 residues long. V was pared by 2 bases and J by 3 bases, with 8 bases between. Germline CDR1 is MGHRA and CDR2 is YSYEKL. The CDR3 region has the DNA TGCGCCAGCAGCCAAACAGGGAACAATCAGCCCCAGCATTTT. As protein: CASSQTGNNQPQHF.

The chain joins TRBV6-4 to TRBJ2-2; 8 nucleotides line up with TRBD2. From germline, CDR1 is MRHNA and CDR2 SNTAGT. The CDR3 spans 14 residues. The trim removed 3 bases at V and 3 bases at J, leaving 0 bases unmatched. The CDR3 reads CASSEAGDTGELFF. The CDR3 nucleotides read TGTGCCAGCAGTGAAGCGGGAGACACCGGGGAGCTGTTTTTT.

The J gene is TRBJ2-1, the V gene TRBV29-1; 8 nucleotides line up with TRBD2. Germline V CDR1 and CDR2: SQVTM, ANQGSEA. Losses at the gene ends were 5 bases for V and 5 bases for J; bases not matched to a gene: 11. The CDR3 is 15 amino acids. The CDR3 is CSVTPGTRGDNEQFF. The CDR3 region has the DNA TGCAGCGTTACTCCCGGGACTAGGGGAGACAATGAGCAGTTCTTC.

The chain couples TRBV5-6 to TRBJ1-1; 7 bases line up with TRBD1. The CDR3 has 16 amino acids. With V trimmed by 0 bases and J by 0 bases, 5 bases remained unmatched. CDR1 is SGHDT and CDR2 is YYEEEE in the germline V gene. CDR3 DNA: TGTGCCAGCAGCTTGGGCAGGGACAGCTTGAACACTGAAGCTTTCTTT. Its translation: CASSLGRDSLNTEAFF.

This chain uses TRBV18 with TRBJ2-7, with 8 bases fitting TRBD2. J was trimmed by 1 base and V by 3 bases; bases with no gene match: 5. The CDR3 is 15 amino acids. The germline gives CDR1 KGHSH, CDR2 LQKENI. The CDR3 DNA sequence: TGTGCCAGCTCACCGGACGGGAGGGATTCCTACGAGCAGTACTTC. Its translation: CASSPDGRDSYEQYF. Filled out from reference TRBV18 and TRBJ2-7, the complete variable domain reads NAGVMQNPRHLVRRRGQEARLRCSPMKGHSHVYWYRQLPEEGLKFMVYLQKENIIDESGMPKERFSAEFPKEGPSILRIQQVVRGDSAAYFCASSPDGRDSYEQYFGPGTRLTVT.

This rearrangement joins TRBV19 to TRBJ1-5, with D tentatively TRBD1 (5 bases). Germline V gene data show CDR1 as LNHDA and CDR2 as SQIVND (reference sequence). This CDR3 comprises 15 residues. V lost 6 bases, J lost 5 bases, and 17 bases lay in between. The CDR3 nucleotides read TGTGCCAGTAGCCTTTCGACAGTGATCTATCAGCCCCAGCATTTT. Protein sequence: CASSLSTVIYQPQHF.

The chain joins TRBV5-1 to TRBJ2-7; 8 bases agree with TRBD2. Germline loops: CDR1 SGHRS, CDR2 YFSETQ. The trim removed 0 bases at V and 9 bases at J, leaving 11 bases unmatched. CDR3 length equals 15 residues. CDR3 residues: CASSLVTSGFSGQYF. For the CDR3, the DNA is TGCGCCAGCAGCTTGGTAACTAGCGGTTTTTCAGGGCAGTACTTC.

The CDR3 reads CASSANLVREQYF. The CDR3, as DNA: TGTGCCAGCAGTGCCAATCTAGTCCGTGAGCAGTACTTC. The chain has TRBV2 and TRBJ2-7; D ambiguous. V lost 4 bases, J lost 7 bases, and 14 bases lay in between. CDR3 length equals 13 residues. The germline V gene encodes CDR1 SNHLY and CDR2 FYNNEI.

The chain links TRBV29-1 to TRBJ2-1; a possible D gene is TRBD2 (5 bases). The CDR3 has 16 amino acids. The V gene lost 0 bases and the J gene lost 3 bases, with 15 bases spanning the gap. Germline CDR1 SQVTM, CDR2 ANQGSEA. This CDR3 is CSVEEEIAKSYNEQFF. The CDR3 nucleotides are TGCAGCGTTGAAGAGGAGATAGCGAAGAGCTACAATGAGCAGTTCTTC.

This clone was observed once. The CDR3 region is CASSSPVGRGDTEAFF. CDR3 nucleotides: TGTGCCAGCAGCTCACCCGTGGGCAGGGGAGACACTGAAGCTTTCTTT. This chain joins TRBV7-9 and TRBJ1-1; TRBD1 is a possible D gene (6 bases). Germline V gene data show CDR1 as SEHNR and CDR2 as FQNEAQ (reference sequence). Trimming stripped 4 bases from V and 3 bases from J, with 18 bases between. This CDR3 is 16 amino acids long.

This clone turned up a few times. CDR3 protein: CASSLGQLGQPQHF. As DNA, the CDR3 is TGTGCCAGCAGCCTCGGACAGTTGGGGCAGCCCCAGCATTTT. This chain connects TRBV6-5 to TRBJ1-5, with TRBD1 as a possible D gene (6 bases). V was shortened by 6 bases and J by 7 bases, with 16 bases between the two germline ends. Germline CDR1 reads MNHEY; CDR2 reads SVGAGI. The CDR3 is 14 amino acids.

This chain connects TRBV5-1 to TRBJ1-5; TRBD1 agrees at 7 bases. This CDR3 is 14 amino acids long. Unmatched junction bases numbered 8, after V lost 4 bases and J lost 7 bases. Germline-derived CDR1 and CDR2 are SGHRS and YFSETQ. The CDR3 sequence: CASSPGQEGQPQHF. CDR3 bases: TGCGCCAGCAGCCCCGGACAGGAAGGGCAGCCCCAGCATTTT.

This clone was counted only a few times. The V and J genes are TRBV19 and TRBJ2-7, with TRBD1 matching 7 bases. The germline V gene encodes CDR1 LNHDA and CDR2 SQIVND (reference sequence). The CDR3 totals 15 residues. V trimming: 4 bases; J trimming: 1 base; junction bases outside the gene matches: 7. CDR3 DNA: TGTGCCAGTAGTAGGACGGGACAGCCTTCCTACGAGCAGTACTTC. The encoded protein is CASSRTGQPSYEQYF.

V and J are TRBV11-2 and TRBJ2-5; 7 bases fit TRBD1. The CDR3 runs 15 residues. Germline V gene data show CDR1 as SGHAT and CDR2 as FQNNGV. V trimming: 4 bases; J trimming: 4 bases; junction bases outside the gene matches: 9. The CDR3 nucleotides are TGTGCCAGCAGCTACTCCACAGGGGATGGAGAGACCCAGTACTTC. Translation: CASSYSTGDGETQYF.

The chain recombines TRBV28 with TRBJ2-7; 8 bases are a match to TRBD1. The CDR3 loop spans 13 amino acids. V was clipped by 6 bases and J by 3 bases; unmatched bases: 4. Germline CDR1 MDHEN, CDR2 SYDVKM. The CDR3: CASSGQGRYEQYF. In nucleotides, the CDR3 is TGTGCCAGCAGCGGACAGGGACGCTACGAGCAGTACTTC.

This clone was seen once. Compared with germline, one end of the junction differs, possibly owing to a read error. CDR3 DNA sequence: TGCGCCATCAGCCCTGGAAACCTCAGAGGGCAGGCTGGAAACACCATATATTTT. This sequence encodes CAISPGNLRGQAGNTIYF. The rearrangement links TRBV5-1 to TRBJ1-3; D is unclear. This CDR3 comprises 18 residues. Germline V gives CDR1 SGHRS, CDR2 YFSETQ.

This clone was detected a few times. The chain couples TRBV30 to TRBJ1-4; D possibly corresponds to TRBD1 (6 bases). Germline lookup yields CDR1 GTSNPN and CDR2 SVGIG (reference sequence). The CDR3 runs to 13 residues. V gave up 2 bases and J gave up 8 bases, with 12 bases separating them. As DNA, the CDR3 is TGTGCCTGGAGTCAAGGGGGTGTAGAAAAACTGTTTTTT. It is translated as CAWSQGGVEKLFF.

DNA for the CDR3: TGTGCCAGTAGTATAGACAGTGGAAACACCATATATTTT. This encodes CASSIDSGNTIYF. The rearrangement joins TRBV19 to TRBJ1-3, with D hard to call. Trimming removed 0 bases from V and 3 bases from J, with 3 bases in between. This CDR3 has 13 amino acids. Germline V gene lookup returns CDR1 LNHDA and CDR2 SQIVND (reference sequence).

The chain links TRBV7-8 to TRBJ1-1; 10 nucleotides line up with TRBD1. This CDR3 has 17 residues. Per the germline V gene, CDR1 is SGHVS and CDR2 is FQNEAQ. With 1 base clipped from V and 5 bases from J, the junction kept 10 bases outside the gene matches. The CDR3 region has the DNA TGTGCCAGCAGCTTAGGACTCATCGGGACAGGGGCTACTGAAGCTTTCTTT. Translation: CASSLGLIGTGATEAFF.

This clone was seen a handful of times. The chain employs TRBV9 and TRBJ2-5, with D possibly matching TRBD1 (8 bases). With 2 bases removed from V and 4 bases from J, the gap between germline ends came to 15 bases. CDR1 and CDR2 (germline): SGDLS, YYNGEE. The CDR3 extends over 15 amino acids. The CDR3 is CASSVRGREIETQYF. In nucleotides, the CDR3 is TGTGCCAGCAGCGTCAGGGGGCGGGAGATAGAGACCCAGTACTTC.

This chain links TRBV4-1 with TRBJ1-3; D possibly corresponds to TRBD1 (5 bases). CDR1 is MGHRA, CDR2 YSYEKL, per germline. V shed 5 bases and J shed 7 bases, with 15 bases lying between them. This CDR3 has 14 amino acids. CDR3 sequence reads: CASSSIGTRNTIYF. CDR3 DNA: TGCGCCAGCAGCTCCATCGGGACTCGGAACACCATATATTTT.